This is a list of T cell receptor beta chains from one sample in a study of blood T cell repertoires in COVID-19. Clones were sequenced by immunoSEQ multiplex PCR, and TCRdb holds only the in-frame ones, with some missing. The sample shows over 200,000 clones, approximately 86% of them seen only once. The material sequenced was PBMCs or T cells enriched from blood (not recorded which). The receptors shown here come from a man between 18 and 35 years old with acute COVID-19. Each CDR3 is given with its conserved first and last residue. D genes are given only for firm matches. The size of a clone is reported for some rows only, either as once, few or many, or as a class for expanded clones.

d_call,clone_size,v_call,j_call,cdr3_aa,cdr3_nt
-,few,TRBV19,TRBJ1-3,CASRKLTGSGNTIYF,TGTGCCAGTAGGAAGTTGACAGGCTCTGGAAACACCATATATTTT
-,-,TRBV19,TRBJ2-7,CASRSPGAYEQYF,TGTGCCAGTAGATCGCCGGGAGCCTACGAGCAGTACTTC
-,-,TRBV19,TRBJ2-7,CASSQQGRPYEQYF,TGTGCCAGTAGCCAACAGGGGAGGCCCTACGAGCAGTACTTC
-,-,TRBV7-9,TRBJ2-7,CASSPRDSISYEQYF,TGTGCCAGCAGCCCACGGGACTCCATCTCCTACGAGCAGTACTTC
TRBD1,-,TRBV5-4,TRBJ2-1,CASSPRDRGYNEQFF,TGTGCCAGCAGTCCCCGGGACAGGGGTTACAATGAGCAGTTCTTC
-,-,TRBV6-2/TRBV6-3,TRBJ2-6,CASSQDRSGANVLTF,TGTGCCAGCAGCCAAGACAGGTCTGGGGCCAACGTCCTGACTTTC
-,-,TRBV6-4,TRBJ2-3,CASSDRGGDTQYF,TGTGCCAGCAGTGACAGAGGCGGGGATACGCAGTATTTT
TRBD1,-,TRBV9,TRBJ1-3,CASSLDRGNTIYF,TGTGCCAGCAGCTTGGACAGGGGAAACACCATATATTTT
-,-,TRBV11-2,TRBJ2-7,CASSSMVASYEQYF,TGTGCCAGCAGCTCAATGGTAGCCTCCTACGAGCAGTACTTC
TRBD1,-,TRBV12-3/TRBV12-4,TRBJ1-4,CASRGTGNEKLFF,TGTGCCAGCAGGGGGACAGGGAACGAAAAACTGTTTTTT
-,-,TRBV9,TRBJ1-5,CASSVAEGGPQHF,TGTGCCAGCAGCGTAGCTGAGGGAGGGCCCCAGCATTTT
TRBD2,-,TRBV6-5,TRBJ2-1,CASTPFGTSSEQFF,TGTGCCAGCACCCCTTTTGGGACTAGTAGTGAGCAGTTCTTC
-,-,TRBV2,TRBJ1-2,CASSEEGRGYGYTF,TGTGCCAGCAGTGAAGAGGGGCGGGGCTATGGCTACACCTTC
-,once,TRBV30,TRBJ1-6,CAWSGTGSPLHF,TGTGCCTGGAGTGGCACGGGGTCACCCCTCCACTTT
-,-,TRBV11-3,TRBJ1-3,CASSSPGVSGNTIYF,TGTGCCAGCAGCTCACCGGGGGTCTCTGGAAACACCATATATTTT
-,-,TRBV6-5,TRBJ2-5,CASSYVGWEYQETQYF,TGTGCCAGCAGTTACGTGGGGTGGGAGTACCAAGAGACCCAGTACTTC
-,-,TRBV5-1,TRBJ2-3,CASSLVSTSTDTQYF,TGCGCCAGCAGCTTGGTTTCCACTAGCACAGATACGCAGTATTTT
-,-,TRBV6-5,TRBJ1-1,CASSYPGKAFF,TGTGCCAGCAGTTATCCGGGGAAAGCTTTCTTT
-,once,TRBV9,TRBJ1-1,CASSVVASADTEAFF,TGTGCCAGCAGCGTAGTTGCATCCGCGGACACTGAAGCTTTCTTT
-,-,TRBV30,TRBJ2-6,CAWSPPDSPGANVLTF,TGTGCCTGGAGTCCGCCCGACAGCCCAGGGGCCAACGTCCTGACTTTC
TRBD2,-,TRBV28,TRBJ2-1,CASSLSGRRLHEQFF,TGTGCCAGCAGTTTATCCGGGAGGCGTCTCCACGAGCAGTTCTTC
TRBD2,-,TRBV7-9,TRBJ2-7,CASSLLAGSGEQYF,TGTGCCAGCAGCCTACTAGCGGGATCCGGGGAGCAGTACTTC
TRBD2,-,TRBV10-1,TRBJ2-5,CASSDGTSGSGETQYF,TGCGCCAGCAGTGATGGGACTAGCGGGAGCGGGGAGACCCAGTACTTC
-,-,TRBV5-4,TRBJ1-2,CASRRRGGNYGYTF,TGTGCCAGCAGGAGGCGTGGGGGGAACTATGGCTACACCTTC
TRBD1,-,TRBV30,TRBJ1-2,CAWSGGTVYGYTF,TGTGCCTGGAGTGGTGGGACAGTTTATGGCTACACCTTC
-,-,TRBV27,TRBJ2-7,CASKARGSSYEQYF,TGTGCCAGCAAGGCCAGGGGTTCCTCCTACGAGCAGTACTTC
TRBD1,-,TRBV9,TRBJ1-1,CASSVARARDRDTEAFF,TGTGCCAGCAGCGTAGCCCGAGCCCGGGACAGGGACACTGAAGCTTTCTTT
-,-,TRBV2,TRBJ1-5,CASSETGELYSNQPQHF,TGTGCCAGCAGTGAAACGGGTGAGCTGTATAGCAATCAGCCCCAGCATTTT
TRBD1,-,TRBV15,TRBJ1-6,CATSRDVGQGLPLHF,TGTGCCACCAGCAGAGATGTAGGACAGGGGTTACCCCTCCACTTT
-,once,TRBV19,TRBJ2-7,CASSIRSGMSSYEQYF,TGTGCCAGTAGTATTCGGTCGGGAATGAGCTCCTACGAGCAGTACTTC
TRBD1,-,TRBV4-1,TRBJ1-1,CASSRRDRVSDTEAFF,TGCGCCAGCAGCCGCCGGGACAGGGTCTCGGACACTGAAGCTTTCTTT
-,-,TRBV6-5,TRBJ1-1,CASSYSPGTEAFF,TGTGCCAGCAGTTACTCTCCAGGAACTGAAGCTTTCTTT
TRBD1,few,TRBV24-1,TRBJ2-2,CATSDLPGTGVTGELFF,TGTGCCACCAGTGATTTGCCCGGGACAGGGGTCACCGGGGAGCTGTTTTTT
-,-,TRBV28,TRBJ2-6,CASSFRQPSKRGANVLTF,TGTGCCAGCAGTTTTAGACAGCCTTCTAAGAGGGGGGCCAACGTCCTGACTTTC
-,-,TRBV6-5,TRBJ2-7,CASSYGGVGSEQYF,TGTGCCAGCAGTTACGGAGGGGTGGGGTCCGAGCAGTACTTC
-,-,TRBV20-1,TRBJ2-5,CSGRQETQYF,TGCAGTGGCAGGCAAGAGACCCAGTACTTC
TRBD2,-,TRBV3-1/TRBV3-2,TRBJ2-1,CASSQDPLSGRAGIDEQFF,TGTGCCAGCAGCCAAGATCCCCTTAGCGGGAGGGCCGGTATTGATGAGCAGTTCTTC
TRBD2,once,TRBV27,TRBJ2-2,CASPLGLANGELFF,TGTGCCAGCCCCCTCGGACTAGCGAACGGGGAGCTGTTTTTT
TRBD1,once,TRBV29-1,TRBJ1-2,CSVEGQGAPLYGYTF,TGCAGCGTTGAGGGACAGGGGGCCCCTCTCTATGGCTACACCTTC
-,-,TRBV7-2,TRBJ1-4,CASSLVGTTNEKLFF,TGTGCCAGCAGCTTAGTCGGTACAACTAATGAAAAACTGTTTTTT
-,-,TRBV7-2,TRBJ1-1,CASSLGAGNTEAFF,TGTGCCAGCAGCTTAGGGGCAGGGAACACTGAAGCTTTCTTT
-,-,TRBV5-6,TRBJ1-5,CASSSGTYGEPQHF,TGTGCCAGCAGCTCGGGAACATACGGTGAGCCCCAGCATTTT
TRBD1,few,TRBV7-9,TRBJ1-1,CASSLASGGGGEAFF,TGTGCCAGCAGCTTAGCTTCAGGGGGAGGAGGTGAAGCTTTCTTT
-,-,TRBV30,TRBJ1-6,CAWRTGHGASPLHF,TGTGCCTGGAGGACGGGACATGGAGCTTCACCCCTCCACTTT
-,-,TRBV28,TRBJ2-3,CASSPKPYSGGEDTQYF,TGTGCCAGCAGTCCGAAGCCCTACTCAGGAGGTGAAGATACGCAGTATTTT
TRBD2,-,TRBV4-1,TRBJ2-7,CASSQEGIAGYEQYF,TGCGCCAGCAGCCAAGAGGGGATAGCGGGTTACGAGCAGTACTTC